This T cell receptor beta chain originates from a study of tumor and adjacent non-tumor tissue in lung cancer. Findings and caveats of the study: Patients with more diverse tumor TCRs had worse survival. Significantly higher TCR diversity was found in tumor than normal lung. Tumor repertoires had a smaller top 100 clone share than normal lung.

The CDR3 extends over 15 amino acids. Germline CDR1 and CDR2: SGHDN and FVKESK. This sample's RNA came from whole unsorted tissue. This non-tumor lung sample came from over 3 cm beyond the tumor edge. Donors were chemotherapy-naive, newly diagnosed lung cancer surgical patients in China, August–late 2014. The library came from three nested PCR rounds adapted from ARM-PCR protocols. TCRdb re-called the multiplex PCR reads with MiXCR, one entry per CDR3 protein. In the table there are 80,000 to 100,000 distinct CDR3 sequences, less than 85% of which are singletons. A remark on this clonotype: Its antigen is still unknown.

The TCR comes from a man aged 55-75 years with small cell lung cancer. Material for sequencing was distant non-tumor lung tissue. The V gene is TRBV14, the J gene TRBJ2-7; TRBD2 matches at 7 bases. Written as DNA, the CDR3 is TGTGTCAGCAGTCACCCTAGCGGACCCTCCTACGAGCAGAACGTC. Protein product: CVSSHPSGPSYEQNV.